Listed below are T cell receptor beta chains from one sample, sequenced in a study of identical twins. MiXCR, applied by TCRdb to the 5' RACE reads, yields one record per CDR3 protein. The data show 510,000 or so distinct CDR3 sequences, approximately 14% seen once. These data are also associated with another study on yellow fever vaccine responses in identical twins.

The sequenced sample consisted of CD4+ T cells sorted from blood. The receptors stem from a woman younger than 30 in good health. Each CDR3 is given with its conserved first and last residue. A D gene is named only where the DNA matches it firmly. Clone size, where shown, is once, few, many, or a class for clones that have expanded.

>-|TRBV25-1|TRBJ2-1|-
TGTGCCAGTCAAGGCTCCTACAATGAGCAGTTCTTC
CASQGSYNEQFF
>few|TRBV28|TRBJ2-2|TRBD1
TGTGCCAGCGGGGGACAGATAAACACCGGGGAGCTGTTTTTT
CASGGQINTGELFF
>-|TRBV15|TRBJ2-5|-
TGTGCCACCAGCAGACCGCCGGGGCCGCCCCAAGAGACCCAGTACTTC
CATSRPPGPPQETQYF
>-|TRBV12-3/TRBV12-4|TRBJ2-2|TRBD2
TGTGCCTGGGCGAGGGCGGGGGGAACCTGGGACGGGGAGCTGTTTTTT
CAWARAGGTWDGELFF
>-|TRBV7-2|TRBJ1-6|TRBD1
TGTGCCAGCAGTCCTGCGGGACAGGGGTATTCACCCCTCCACTTT
CASSPAGQGYSPLHF
>few|TRBV2|TRBJ2-1|TRBD2
TGTGCCAGCAGCGTAGCGGGAGGAAGCAATGAGCAGTTCTTC
CASSVAGGSNEQFF
>few|TRBV15|TRBJ2-1|-
TGTGCCACCAGCAGACCAGGGGCCCACGACAATGAGCAGTTCTTC
CATSRPGAHDNEQFF
>few|TRBV20-1|TRBJ2-3|TRBD2
TGCAGTGCTGGCGGGAGGGCCGTGACAGATACGCAGTATTTT
CSAGGRAVTDTQYF
>many|TRBV14|TRBJ2-7|-
TGTGCCAGCAGCCAAGGGGACTACCAGGGGGACGAGCAGTACTTC
CASSQGDYQGDEQYF
>-|TRBV7-9|TRBJ2-3|TRBD1
TGTGCCAGCAGTCGAGGGGACAGGGGGCGCACAGATACGCAGTATTTT
CASSRGDRGRTDTQYF
>few|TRBV6-5|TRBJ2-2|TRBD2
TGTGCCAGCAGTTACCCGACTAGCGGGGGCGGGGAGCTGTTTTTT
CASSYPTSGGGELFF
>few|TRBV28|TRBJ2-5|TRBD2
TGTGCCAGCAGTTTCGGGTTAGCGGGAATTGAAGAGACCCAGTACTTC
CASSFGLAGIEETQYF
>-|TRBV20-1|TRBJ1-1|TRBD1
TGCAGTGCTAGCGACAGGGGCACTGAAGCTTTCTTT
CSASDRGTEAFF
>few|TRBV7-2|TRBJ2-7|TRBD1
TGTGCCAGCAGTCACACAGGGGGTGGGTTCTACGAGCAGTACTTC
CASSHTGGGFYEQYF
>-|TRBV20-1|TRBJ2-5|-
TGCAGTGCTCCTCCCCCGACACACACCCCGAGGGAGACCCAGTACTTC
CSAPPPTHTPRETQYF
>-|TRBV6-6|TRBJ1-2|-
TGTGCCAGCAGTAACAAGGTTGATGGCTACACCTTC
CASSNKVDGYTF
>few|TRBV9|TRBJ2-1|-
TGTGCCAGCAGCGTGTGGGAAAATGAGCAGTTCTTC
CASSVWENEQFF
>-|TRBV2|TRBJ2-1|-
TGTGCCAGCAGTGAAGCTCGGGGTGGGAAGGGGTCGTTCTTC
CASSEARGGKGSFF
>-|TRBV6-1|TRBJ2-7|-
TGTGCCAGCAGCTCCGGACCTAGCTCCTACGAGCAGTACTTC
CASSSGPSSYEQYF
>-|TRBV5-1|TRBJ2-1|TRBD1
TGCGCCAGCCGCCCCCTGGGGACAGGGAGAAATGAGCAGTTCTTC
CASRPLGTGRNEQFF
>few|TRBV7-9|TRBJ2-7|-
TGTGCCAGCAGCCCCGGGGATTACGAGCAGTACTTC
CASSPGDYEQYF
>few|TRBV20-1|TRBJ2-5|-
TGCAGTGCTCCCGGGGACCCCCAAGAGACCCAGTACTTC
CSAPGDPQETQYF
>few|TRBV3-1|TRBJ2-7|-
TGTGCCAGCAGCCAACTGGACGAGCAGTACTTC
CASSQLDEQYF
>-|TRBV29-1|TRBJ2-1|-
TGCAGCGTCGCCCCTGAACTCAATGAGCAGTTCTTC
CSVAPELNEQFF
>few|TRBV3-1|TRBJ1-6|-
TGTGCCAGCAGCCAAGCCGGGGCGAATTCACCCCTCCACTTT
CASSQAGANSPLHF
>few|TRBV3-1|TRBJ2-4|TRBD2
TGTGCCAGCAGCCCCGCGGGACTAGCGGCTGGGATTCAGTACTTC
CASSPAGLAAGIQYF
>-|TRBV6-1|TRBJ2-7|-
TGTGCCAGCAGTCTGCGGACTGGGAGCTCCTACGAGCAGTACTTC
CASSLRTGSSYEQYF
>-|TRBV9|TRBJ2-7|-
TGTGCCAGCAGCGTAGGTGCTAGCGTGGACGAGCAGTACTTC
CASSVGASVDEQYF
>-|TRBV7-9|TRBJ1-1|-
TGTGCCAGCAGCTACGCTTCGAACACTGAAGCTTTCTTT
CASSYASNTEAFF
>few|TRBV12-3/TRBV12-4|TRBJ2-1|-
TGTGCCAGCAGTTTCCGGGGTCCCTACAATGAGCAGTTCTTC
CASSFRGPYNEQFF
>few|TRBV6-1|TRBJ1-1|-
TGTGCCAGCAGTGAAAGGAGGAGCGGAGGTTTCTTTGAAGCTTTCTTT
CASSERRSGGFFEAFF
>few|TRBV29-1|TRBJ1-1|-
TGCAGCGTTGTACAGACGAACACTGAAGCTTTCTTT
CSVVQTNTEAFF
>few|TRBV10-3|TRBJ2-1|TRBD2
TGTGCCATCAGTGCTACTTTAGCGGGAGGGCCGAATGAGCAGTTCTTC
CAISATLAGGPNEQFF
>few|TRBV3-1|TRBJ2-3|TRBD2
TGTGCCAGCAGCCAAGCCGTCCTAGCGGGAGCCGGAGATACGCAGTATTTT
CASSQAVLAGAGDTQYF
>few|TRBV5-6|TRBJ2-7|-
TGTGCCAGCAGCTCCAGGATCTACGAGCAGTACTTC
CASSSRIYEQYF
>few|TRBV6-4|TRBJ2-3|TRBD1
TGTGCCAGCAGTGCACAGGGGTCGGGCACAGATACGCAGTATTTT
CASSAQGSGTDTQYF
>few|TRBV6-6|TRBJ2-1|-
TGTGCCAGCACCTTTTGGACGGGGAATGAGCAGTTCTTC
CASTFWTGNEQFF
>-|TRBV24-1|TRBJ2-7|-
TGTGCCACCAGTGATTTTTTGGGCGAGCAGTACTTC
CATSDFLGEQYF
>-|TRBV24-1|TRBJ2-7|TRBD2
TGTGCCACCAGTCCAGGACTAGCGGGTGCCTACGAGCAGTACTTC
CATSPGLAGAYEQYF
>few|TRBV20-1|TRBJ1-2|TRBD1
TGCAGTCCACCCACCGCCGGGACAGGGGGCGTGTATGGCTACACCTTC
CSPPTAGTGGVYGYTF
>-|TRBV18|TRBJ1-1|-
TGTGCCAGCTCACCACCCTCGGGTTCAGTGAACACTGAAGCTTTCTTT
CASSPPSGSVNTEAFF
>few|TRBV3-1|TRBJ1-3|-
TGTGCCAGCAGCCAAGATCACGGTGGAAACACCATATATTTT
CASSQDHGGNTIYF
>-|TRBV7-8|TRBJ2-1|-
TGTGCCAGCAGCTTAGAGGGCGGGACTTCTTACAATGAGCAGTTCTTC
CASSLEGGTSYNEQFF
>few|TRBV29-1|TRBJ2-7|-
TGCAGCGTTGCCCGGCTACTACCCTCCTACGAGCAGTACTTC
CSVARLLPSYEQYF
>-|TRBV20-1|TRBJ2-5|TRBD1
TGCAGTGCTAGCAGGACAGGGGTTGAGACCCAGTACTTC
CSASRTGVETQYF
>few|TRBV20-1|TRBJ2-1|TRBD2
TGCAGTGCTAAACCCGGGACTAGCAGTTATGGGCAGTTCTTC
CSAKPGTSSYGQFF
>many|TRBV7-8|TRBJ2-7|TRBD2
TGTGCCAGCAGTATAGGGACTAGCTCCTACGAGCAGTACTTC
CASSIGTSSYEQYF
>many|TRBV5-1|TRBJ2-3|-
TGCGCCAGCAGTTCGGGGGAGAGCACAGATACGCAGTATTTT
CASSSGESTDTQYF
>-|TRBV7-9|TRBJ1-1|-
TGTGCCAGCAGCTTAGACTACGGGGTTCGACCTGAAGCTTTCTTT
CASSLDYGVRPEAFF
>-|TRBV5-1|TRBJ2-4|-
TGCGCCAGCTCCCGAGACAAAAACATTCAGTACTTC
CASSRDKNIQYF
>-|TRBV11-2|TRBJ2-5|-
TGTGCCAGCAGCCTTCGGGACCCCCAAGAGACCCAGTACTTC
CASSLRDPQETQYF
>few|TRBV6-1|TRBJ1-5|-
TGTGCCAGCAGGGACGGGACCTATAGCAATCAGCCCCAGCATTTT
CASRDGTYSNQPQHF
>-|TRBV7-2|TRBJ2-7|TRBD2
TGTGCCAGCAGCCCCGGACTAGCCCGTTTCTACGAGCAGTACTTC
CASSPGLARFYEQYF
>-|TRBV10-3|TRBJ2-1|TRBD2
TGTGCCATCAGCGCCCGGGGCGGGGGGGCGGATATGGGGGAGCAGTTCTTC
CAISARGGGADMGEQFF
>few|TRBV3-1|TRBJ2-1|-
TGTGCCAGCAGCCAAGGAGTGGCGGCTTTTTGGAATGAGCAGTTCTTC
CASSQGVAAFWNEQFF
>-|TRBV7-3|TRBJ2-2|TRBD2
TGTGCCAGCAGCTTAAAGGATAGCGGGAGTCCCGGGGAGCTGTTTTTT
CASSLKDSGSPGELFF
>-|TRBV27|TRBJ1-6|-
TGTGCCAGCAGTTTATCGGGGGGCTCCTATAATTCACCCCTCCACTTT
CASSLSGGSYNSPLHF